These T cell receptor beta chains were read from a single sample in a study of blood T cell repertoires in COVID-19. TCRdb's table, derived via immunoSEQ multiplex PCR, lists solely in-frame clones and lacks some. This table has 190,000 or so clones, about 87% appearing once. The sequenced material came from PBMCs or T cells enriched from blood (not recorded which). These TCRs come from a young man who had recovered from COVID-19. Each CDR3 is given with its conserved first and last residue. Fields, in order: D gene, clone size, J gene, V gene, CDR3 DNA, CDR3 protein. The D gene is left open where the match is weak. Not all rows give a size; the values are once, few, many and, for expanded clones, a class.

d_gene: TRBD2; abundance: once; j_gene: TRBJ2-2; v_gene: TRBV4-3; CDR3nt: TGCGCCAGCAGCCAAGATCCAGCGGGGGAGGCCGGGGAGCTGTTTTTT; CDR3aa: CASSQDPAGEAGELFF
d_gene: TRBD1; abundance: few; j_gene: TRBJ2-7; v_gene: TRBV19; CDR3nt: TGTGCCAGTCAGGACAGGCCTTCCTACGAGCAGTACTTC; CDR3aa: CASQDRPSYEQYF
d_gene: NA; abundance: NA; j_gene: TRBJ2-2; v_gene: TRBV9; CDR3nt: TGTGCCAGCAGCCCCCTGGACAGCACCGGGGAGCTGTTTTTT; CDR3aa: CASSPLDSTGELFF
d_gene: NA; abundance: NA; j_gene: TRBJ2-7; v_gene: TRBV18; CDR3nt: TGTGCCAGCTCACCTGGACTGGGGACCTACGAGCAGTACTTC; CDR3aa: CASSPGLGTYEQYF
d_gene: NA; abundance: NA; j_gene: TRBJ2-2; v_gene: TRBV18; CDR3nt: TGTGCCAGCTCGCCGGGACTCTGGGGGGAGCTGTTTTTT; CDR3aa: CASSPGLWGELFF
d_gene: TRBD2; abundance: NA; j_gene: TRBJ2-5; v_gene: TRBV27; CDR3nt: TGTGCCAGCAGTCCGATAAAGGGACTAGCGGGCCTCCAAGAGACCCAGTACTTC; CDR3aa: CASSPIKGLAGLQETQYF
d_gene: NA; abundance: NA; j_gene: TRBJ1-2; v_gene: TRBV6-1; CDR3nt: TGTGCCAGCAGTGAAGTTGCCAGATTTAACTATGGCTACACCTTC; CDR3aa: CASSEVARFNYGYTF
d_gene: TRBD2; abundance: NA; j_gene: TRBJ2-1; v_gene: TRBV9; CDR3nt: TGTGCCAGCAGCATCTTACTAGCGGGGGGGCCCACCAGGGAGTTCTTC; CDR3aa: CASSILLAGGPTREFF
d_gene: NA; abundance: NA; j_gene: TRBJ2-2; v_gene: TRBV3-1/TRBV3-2; CDR3nt: TGTGCCAGCAGCCAGGGGTGGGGCGGCACCGGGGAGCTGTTTTTT; CDR3aa: CASSQGWGGTGELFF
d_gene: TRBD2; abundance: NA; j_gene: TRBJ2-1; v_gene: TRBV13; CDR3nt: TGTGCCAGCAGCTTAACCAGCGGGGAGTCCTACAATGAGCAGTTCTTC; CDR3aa: CASSLTSGESYNEQFF
d_gene: TRBD1; abundance: NA; j_gene: TRBJ1-1; v_gene: TRBV19; CDR3nt: TGTGCCAGTAGTCCACAGGGGGTGAACACTGAAGCTTTCTTT; CDR3aa: CASSPQGVNTEAFF
d_gene: TRBD1; abundance: NA; j_gene: TRBJ2-2; v_gene: TRBV10-1; CDR3nt: TGCGCCACCTTGAAATCCGGGACAGGGAACGAAGCCGGGGAGCTGTTTTTT; CDR3aa: CATLKSGTGNEAGELFF
d_gene: TRBD2; abundance: NA; j_gene: TRBJ2-1; v_gene: TRBV9; CDR3nt: TGTGCCAGCAGCGTAGCCGCGCAGCGGGAGAGCTACAATGAGCAGTTCTTC; CDR3aa: CASSVAAQRESYNEQFF
d_gene: TRBD2; abundance: NA; j_gene: TRBJ2-1; v_gene: TRBV28; CDR3nt: TGTGCCAGCAGTTTTGACGTTAGCGGGAGCTCCTACAATGAGCAGTTCTTC; CDR3aa: CASSFDVSGSSYNEQFF